This is a list of T cell receptor beta chains from one sample in a study of cytomegalovirus exposure and HLA in healthy donors. TCRdb keeps only in-frame clones here, not all; method: immunoSEQ multiplex PCR. The sample lists 160,000 or so clones; about 82% were seen once. Material: PBMCs. These receptors were taken from a man younger than 45 in good health and CMV-seropositive. The CDR3 runs from the conserved cysteine through the conserved F or W. D genes are given only for firm matches. Some rows have no size entry. The others give once, few or many, or a class for an expanded clone.

TGTGCCAGCAGGCCAACCGGGACACCCCTCCACTTT,CASRPTGTPLHF,TRBV6-5,NA,NA,TRBJ1-6
TGTGCCAGCAGCTTTGACACTAGCGGGGGGGCTAAGACGACAGATACGCAGTATTTT,CASSFDTSGGAKTTDTQYF,TRBV5-5,TRBD2,NA,TRBJ2-3
TGCAGCGCCACGCGGGGGGCGCACAATGAGCAGTTCTTC,CSATRGAHNEQFF,TRBV29-1,TRBD2,NA,TRBJ2-1
TGTGCCAGCAGCAACAGGGGTTTAGGAAACACCATATATTTT,CASSNRGLGNTIYF,TRBV7-9,TRBD1,once,TRBJ1-3
TGTGCCAGCATGGGGGGAGCCTCTTACGAGCAGTACTTC,CASMGGASYEQYF,TRBV27,NA,NA,TRBJ2-7
TGTGCCAGCAGCCCCAGGACTAGCGGGGGACCGAGGGATGAGCAGTTCTTC,CASSPRTSGGPRDEQFF,TRBV11-2,TRBD2,NA,TRBJ2-1
TGTGCCAGCAGCTTAGGGAGGACAGCGAACACCGGGGAGCTGTTTTTT,CASSLGRTANTGELFF,TRBV7-2,NA,once,TRBJ2-2
TGTGCCAGCAGGAAGGGGGGGGCCGCAACTAATGAAAAACTGTTTTTT,CASRKGGAATNEKLFF,TRBV2,NA,NA,TRBJ1-4
TGTGCCAGTAGTGACGAGCGGGGGGGCTCCTACAATGAGCAGTTCTTC,CASSDERGGSYNEQFF,TRBV19,TRBD2,NA,TRBJ2-1
TGCAGCGTTAGCGGGGGCCCGTACGAGCAGTACTTC,CSVSGGPYEQYF,TRBV29-1,TRBD2,few,TRBJ2-7
TGTGCCTGGGGGGCCGTAGCGGACACCGGGGAGCTGTTTTTT,CAWGAVADTGELFF,TRBV30,NA,NA,TRBJ2-2
TGTGCCAGCAGTAGCGGGGGGGGCACCGGGGAGCTGTTTTTT,CASSSGGGTGELFF,TRBV2,TRBD2,NA,TRBJ2-2
TGTGCCATCAGCGACTTTGGACAGGGGGTTAACCGAAACGAGCAGTACTTC,CAISDFGQGVNRNEQYF,TRBV10-3,TRBD1,NA,TRBJ2-7
TGTGCCAGCAGTGCTGAGGGACTTGGCTACACCTTC,CASSAEGLGYTF,TRBV25-1,NA,NA,TRBJ1-2
TGTGCCAGCAGCGTAGTCGGGACGAACACCGGGGAGCTGTTTTTT,CASSVVGTNTGELFF,TRBV9,NA,NA,TRBJ2-2
TGCGCCAGCAGCCCAAGGTCAGGGGGAGGTATGAGCAATCAGCCCCAGCATTTT,CASSPRSGGGMSNQPQHF,TRBV4-1,TRBD1,NA,TRBJ1-5
TGTGCCAGCAGCTTGCTAAGGACAGTAGGATCTGCCTATGGCTACACCTTC,CASSLLRTVGSAYGYTF,TRBV7-9,NA,NA,TRBJ1-2
TGTGCCAGCAGCTGGAGCGGCGGACGCAACATTCAGTACTTC,CASSWSGGRNIQYF,TRBV27,NA,NA,TRBJ2-4
TGTGCCAGCAGCACCTGGAGGGGGAACACTGAAGCTTTCTTT,CASSTWRGNTEAFF,TRBV7-6,NA,NA,TRBJ1-1
TGTGCCAGCAGCCAACGAGGGACAGATACGCAGTATTTT,CASSQRGTDTQYF,TRBV7-2,NA,NA,TRBJ2-3
TGTGCCAGCAGCCCTACAGGGATGAGGACCTATAATTCACCCCTCCACTTT,CASSPTGMRTYNSPLHF,TRBV9,NA,few,TRBJ1-6
TGTGCCAGTAGTATGACAGGGATTACCTATAATTCACCCCTCCACTTT,CASSMTGITYNSPLHF,TRBV19,TRBD1,NA,TRBJ1-6
TGCGCCAGCAGCTTGGAGGGGACTGGGCCCTACGAGCAGTACTTC,CASSLEGTGPYEQYF,TRBV5-1,NA,NA,TRBJ2-7
TGTGCCAGCAGCCCACAGGCTGGCTATGGCTACACCTTC,CASSPQAGYGYTF,TRBV5-6,NA,NA,TRBJ1-2
TGTGCCAGCTCACCTCTATCACAACAGGGGAACGGCTATGGCTACACCTTC,CASSPLSQQGNGYGYTF,TRBV18,TRBD1,NA,TRBJ1-2
TGTGCCAGCAGCCCGGGACTAGCGTCGGGCGAGCAGTACTTC,CASSPGLASGEQYF,TRBV7-3,TRBD2,NA,TRBJ2-7
TGTGCCAGCATCGGGGGGATTGTGTCCATAGGTACGCAGTATTTT,CASIGGIVSIGTQYF,TRBV2,TRBD2,NA,TRBJ2-3
TGTGCCAGCAGCTTACCCTCAGGCCGCACAGATACGCAGTATTTT,CASSLPSGRTDTQYF,TRBV7-9,NA,NA,TRBJ2-3
TGTGCCAGCAGCCGACTAGCGGGGGAGGACCAAGAGACCCAGTACTTC,CASSRLAGEDQETQYF,TRBV5-4,TRBD2,NA,TRBJ2-5
TGTGCCAGCAGTCTTACACCGAACACTGAAGCTTTCTTT,CASSLTPNTEAFF,TRBV7-9,NA,NA,TRBJ1-1
TGTGCCAGCAGTCGGGGGGGTGAGTCCTACAATGAGCAGTTCTTC,CASSRGGESYNEQFF,TRBV6-5,TRBD2,NA,TRBJ2-1
TGTGCCAGCGGAAATACAGGGGGCGCAGATGAGCAGTTCTTC,CASGNTGGADEQFF,TRBV25-1,TRBD1,NA,TRBJ2-1
TGCAGTGCGGGAGGGGCAGAGACCCAGTACTTC,CSAGGAETQYF,TRBV20-1,TRBD2,NA,TRBJ2-5
TGCGCCAGCAGCCAAGGTTCCGGGGAATATGGCTACACCTTC,CASSQGSGEYGYTF,TRBV4-3,NA,NA,TRBJ1-2